A selection of T cell receptor beta chains follows, all from one sample in a study of blood T cell repertoires in COVID-19. Profiling relied on immunoSEQ multiplex PCR, and the TCRdb table lists in-frame clones only, not all of them. Seen here are approximately 140,000 clones, over 70% observed once, and the top ten hold approximately 6.5%. Material for sequencing was peripheral blood. The receptor set was obtained from a man aged 80 or over with acute or convalescent COVID-19. Each CDR3 is given with its conserved first and last residue. Fields, in order: J gene, V gene, clone size, D gene, CDR3 DNA, CDR3 protein. The D gene is left open where the match is weak. Where a row states a size, it is once, few, many or the class of an expanded clone; other rows omit it.

TRBJ2-5 TRBV5-1 NA NA TGCGCCAGCGGAGTCAACGCGGAGGAGACCCAGTACTTC CASGVNAEETQYF
TRBJ2-7 TRBV28 NA TRBD1 TGTGCCAGCAGTGTGGGACAGGGGATTCACGAGCAGTACTTC CASSVGQGIHEQYF
TRBJ1-5 TRBV24-1 once NA TGTGCCACCAGTGATTCTGGCGGTTGGAATCAGCCCCAGCATTTT CATSDSGGWNQPQHF
TRBJ1-2 TRBV9 NA TRBD1 TGTGCCAGCAGCGAGGGGCCGGGACAGGGTCTATCGGACTATGGCTACACCTTC CASSEGPGQGLSDYGYTF
TRBJ2-2 TRBV28 NA NA TGTGCCAGCATAGGGGCGAACACCGGGGAGCTGTTTTTT CASIGANTGELFF
TRBJ2-5 TRBV6-5 NA NA TGTGCCAGCAGCAGGGTGACGGCTAACCAAGAGACCCAGTACTTC CASSRVTANQETQYF
TRBJ1-2 TRBV2 NA NA TGTGCCAGCAGTGAAACCCGGGGAGTCTCTAACTATGGCTACACCTTC CASSETRGVSNYGYTF
TRBJ2-6 TRBV2 NA NA TGTGCCAGCAGTGAAATCGGTCCCTCTGGGGCCAACGTCCTGACTTTC CASSEIGPSGANVLTF
TRBJ2-7 TRBV29-1 NA NA TGCAGCGTTCAACCCCAGGGCGGCGAGCAGTACTTC CSVQPQGGEQYF
TRBJ1-3 TRBV5-1 NA TRBD1 TGCGCCAGCAGCCCGGGACAGGGAAGAGACACCATATATTTT CASSPGQGRDTIYF
TRBJ2-1 TRBV27 NA TRBD1 TGTGCCAGCAGGGCAGGGGGCGCCTTCAATGAGCAGTTCTTC CASRAGGAFNEQFF
TRBJ2-1 TRBV9 NA TRBD2 TGTGCCAGCAGCGAAGCGGGAGGGACCTACAATGAGCAGTTCTTC CASSEAGGTYNEQFF
TRBJ2-3 TRBV2 NA NA TGTGCCAGCAGTGAAGGTCTAGCCGGCACAGATACGCAGTATTTT CASSEGLAGTDTQYF
TRBJ1-3 TRBV3-1/TRBV3-2 NA NA TGTGCCAGCAGCCAAGGAGTGGGAAACACCATATATTTT CASSQGVGNTIYF
TRBJ1-1 TRBV7-9 NA NA TGTGCCAGCAGCTTAGGAGAGAACACTGAAGCTTTCTTT CASSLGENTEAFF
TRBJ2-7 TRBV6-5 NA NA TGTGCCAGCATGGGAGCCAGTGCCCCCTACGAGCAGTACTTC CASMGASAPYEQYF
TRBJ2-2 TRBV5-1 NA NA TGCGCCAGCAGTATCCGCCAGGGCACCGGGGAGCTGTTTTTT CASSIRQGTGELFF
TRBJ1-2 TRBV28 once NA TGTGCCAGCGGTCGGGGCTACACCTTC CASGRGYTF
TRBJ1-5 TRBV4-1 NA TRBD1 TGCGCCAGCAGCCTCGGGACAGTTAGCAATCAGCCCCAGCATTTT CASSLGTVSNQPQHF
TRBJ2-3 TRBV28 NA TRBD2 TGTGCCAGCAGTTCGGGACTACCAGGCACAGATACGCAGTATTTT CASSSGLPGTDTQYF
TRBJ1-1 TRBV6-5 NA NA TGTGCCAGCAGTTCACAGGGTCCTCACACTGAAGCTTTCTTT CASSSQGPHTEAFF
TRBJ2-7 TRBV3-1/TRBV3-2 NA TRBD2 TGTGCCAGCAGCCAATACCCCGGGGGGGCCGAGCAGTACTTC CASSQYPGGAEQYF
TRBJ2-2 TRBV6-5 NA TRBD1 TGTGCCAGCAGTTATTGGACAGGGACTCACGGGGAGCTGTTTTTT CASSYWTGTHGELFF
TRBJ2-7 TRBV5-1 NA TRBD1 TGCGCCAGCAGCGCGGGACAGGGGAGCACCTACGAGCAGTACTTC CASSAGQGSTYEQYF
TRBJ1-5 TRBV7-9 NA NA TGTGCCAGCAGCTTAGAGGCAGGAAGCGGGAATCAGCCCCAGCATTTT CASSLEAGSGNQPQHF
TRBJ2-2 TRBV10-3 NA NA TGTGCCATCAATACAGCGGCAAACACCGGGGAGCTGTTTTTT CAINTAANTGELFF
TRBJ2-1 TRBV10-3 NA TRBD2 TGTGCCATCAGCGGGAGGGCCCCCAATGAGCAGTTCTTC CAISGRAPNEQFF
TRBJ2-3 TRBV6-6 NA TRBD1 TGTGCCAGCAGAACAAGGACAGGGCTCACAGATACGCAGTATTTT CASRTRTGLTDTQYF
TRBJ1-2 TRBV7-9 once NA TGTGCCAGCAGCCCCGCGGCCGTCAGTGGTGGCTACACCTTC CASSPAAVSGGYTF
TRBJ1-3 TRBV3-1/TRBV3-2 NA NA TGTGCCAGCAGCCACGGAGCGGCTGGAGGAAACACCATATATTTT CASSHGAAGGNTIYF
TRBJ2-1 TRBV29-1 NA TRBD2 TGCAGCGTTGCACGACTAGCGGGGGACAATGAGCAGTTCTTC CSVARLAGDNEQFF
TRBJ1-5 TRBV5-1 NA NA TGCGCCAGCAGCTTGACCCCCGGCGGGGATCAGCCCCAGCATTTT CASSLTPGGDQPQHF
TRBJ1-1 TRBV28 once TRBD1 TGTGCCAGCAGTTTAGTCGGGACAGGGCCTACTGAAGCTTTCTTT CASSLVGTGPTEAFF
TRBJ2-5 TRBV29-1 NA TRBD1 TGCAGCGTGGACAGGGGAGGCGAGACCCAGTACTTC CSVDRGGETQYF
TRBJ2-2 TRBV21-1 once NA TGTGCCAGCAGCAATTTGGACCAAGCGGGAGACTTGAACACCGGGGAGCTGTTTTTT CASSNLDQAGDLNTGELFF